This T cell receptor beta chain was identified in a study of cytomegalovirus exposure and HLA in healthy donors. This clone was counted a few times. Losses at the gene ends were 6 bases for V and 5 bases for J; bases not matched to a gene: 4. Germline V gene sequence: CDR1 WNHNN, CDR2 SYGVQD (reference sequence). The CDR3 runs 14 residues. The primer mix had 60 Vbeta and 13 Jbeta primers. TCRdb's table, derived via immunoSEQ multiplex PCR, lists solely in-frame clones and lacks some. The top ten hold about 2.6% of the sample, which has about 120,000 clones, roughly 80% seen once. This TCR was recovered from a woman in her thirties or forties in good health and CMV-seropositive. V is TRBV10-1 and J is TRBJ1-4, with 9 bases lining up with TRBD1. The material sequenced was PBMCs. Here the CDR3 reads CASSHGTGNEKLFF. The CDR3 DNA sequence: TGCGCCAGCAGCCATGGGACAGGGAATGAAAAACTGTTTTTT.